This T cell receptor beta chain was retrieved from a study of blood T cell repertoires in COVID-19. About the research overall: Donors in the United States, Italy and Spain gave samples during acute or convalescent COVID-19.

The repertoire was sequenced with immunoSEQ multiplex PCR; TCRdb's copy has only in-frame clones and lacks some. The sample contains roughly 300,000 clones, more than 75% of which appear only once. Germline V gene data show CDR1 as GTSNPN and CDR2 as SVGIG (reference sequence). Losses at the gene ends were 6 bases for V and 13 bases for J; bases not matched to a gene: 15. The CDR3 totals 14 residues. This chain connects TRBV30 to TRBJ1-6; TRBD1 matches 7 bases. This TCR derives from a woman aged 50 to 60 who had recovered from COVID-19. The sequenced material came from peripheral blood. The CDR3 region has the DNA TGTGCCTGCGACCTGGTGGGGACAGCTGTTCCCCTCCACTTT. It specifies CACDLVGTAVPLHF.